This paragraph covers one T cell receptor (beta chain) sequence. Its recognized antigen is unknown. No clone much larger than this one lies a single base away; base qualities are absent. The data were taken from a study of blood T cell repertoires in COVID-19 (dated by TCRdb to the early 2020s). Study-level background: Samples from collaborators originated in the United States, Italy and Spain and spanned both the acute and convalescent phases of COVID-19. Nearly every sample came with metadata listing a de-identified subject ID, COVID-19 status, age in years and sex. The material from the prospective study consisted of cDNA or gDNA derived from T cells, B-cell-depleted T cells, or PBMCs. Deeply sampled blood TCRbeta repertoires from subjects exposed to, actively infected with, or recovered from COVID-19 were included in the dataset. The samples were drawn from two sources: the first 160 participants of the ongoing ImmuneRACE study, and 950 to 1,500 subjects contributed by 6 global collaborators. Where HLA class I and class II types were available, the types were taken from metadata supplied by the sample provider, not from assay-based typing. A freely available public database, intended as a resource for researchers studying the immune response to SARS-CoV-2, is where the repertoires were released.

Paper-wide results and their limitations: Clinical and demographic metadata were provided uncurated, with the amount varying by source and participant.

Participants in the prospective study were enrolled through a virtual design, were aged about 18 to 90 years, and lived in approximately 24 United States geographic areas. In the prospective study, participants were assigned to cohorts based on the clinical history participants reported in a screening survey and a study questionnaire. Each participant in the prospective study had whole blood, serum and a nasopharyngeal or oropharyngeal swab collected by mobile phlebotomists. Prospective study participants could optionally give additional blood draws and questionnaires over an approximately two-month period. Before DNA extraction, blood samples from the prospective study were shipped at room temperature or frozen. TCRbeta CDR3 regions were amplified from genomic DNA using the immunoSEQ Assay, a bias-controlled multiplex PCR. In the source study's methods: The number of nucleated cells in each sample was estimated from the amplification of reference gene primers within the assay. To quantify the absolute abundance of each unique TCRbeta CDR3 rearrangement, sequence reads were collapsed and filtered. For each sample, productive Simpson clonality was calculated as the square root of Simpson's diversity index across productive rearrangements. Imported from immuneACCESS, the table was reduced by TCRdb to in-frame sequences with V and J called. These copies leave out some clones; in studies compared against another copy, an unresolved V gene accounts for under half, and the cause of the remainder is not known. V and J calls and clone size are given by that table; D and trimming were obtained from the DNA. Recorded for this sample are 250,000 to 300,000 clones; roughly nine tenths of them occurred a single time. Clones ranked in the top ten supply approximately 1.3% of the sample.

A distance of 8 bases separates the germline ends of V and J, which lose 3 bases and 5 bases respectively. From its cysteine to its phenylalanine, the CDR3 spans 12 amino acids. Left in the record is the CDR3 DNA by itself, 36 bases read in frame from the first base. The CDR1 and CDR2 encoded by the germline V gene are SQVTM and ANQGSEA. The sequenced material came from PBMCs or T cells enriched from blood (not recorded which). The origin of this receptor is a human donor in a cohort exposed to, infected with or recovered from COVID-19 (not recorded which). The donor label of this sample is uncertain. The rearranged chain carries TRBV29-1 and TRBJ2-1; a weak D assignment points to TRBD2 (5 bases agree). The nucleotide sequence reads TGCAGCGTTGAGAGCGGCAACAATGAGCAGTTCTTC. It translates to CSVESGNNEQFF.